The 30 T cell receptor beta chains listed next were all sequenced from one sample in a study of T-cell reconstitution after alpha-beta-depleted transplantation in children. Unique molecular identifiers were used to barcode this TCRbeta library. TCRdb reprocessed the PCR reads via MiXCR and lists one record per CDR3 protein. Seen here are just under 550,000 distinct CDR3 sequences, about 18% observed once, and the top ten hold less than 4%. Sequenced here: PBMCs from the stem cell graft donor, sampled from the stem cell graft. The receptors originated from a human donor who donated a stem cell graft to a child with acute lymphoblastic leukemia.

This sequence joins TRBV10-2 and TRBJ1-5; the D is unclear. The CDR3 runs 14 residues. From germline, CDR1 is WSHSY and CDR2 SAAADI. The V end lost 4 bases, the J end lost 4 bases, and 11 bases lay between the germline ends. CDR3 residues: CASSATDLNQPQHF. DNA for the CDR3: TGCGCCAGCAGTGCAACAGACCTGAATCAGCCCCAGCATTTT.

This clonotype was seen only a few times. CDR3 sequence: CASSSQGQGNSPLHF. CDR3 DNA sequence: TGTGCCAGCAGTTCCCAAGGACAAGGAAATTCACCCCTCCACTTT. The genes are TRBV12-3 or TRBV12-4 and TRBJ1-6, with D perhaps TRBD1 (5 bases). V was trimmed by 4 bases and J by 7 bases, leaving 14 bases between them. This CDR3 comprises 15 residues.

The rearrangement links TRBV20-1 to TRBJ1-2; a possible D gene is TRBD1 (6 bases). The CDR3 contains 12 residues. Per germline, CDR1 DFQATT and CDR2 SNEGSKA (reference sequence). V was shortened by 6 bases and J by 3 bases, with 11 bases between the two germline ends. The CDR3 sequence is CSAPGEYYGYTF. For the CDR3, the DNA is TGCAGTGCGCCAGGGGAGTACTATGGCTACACCTTC.

The rearrangement joins TRBV20-1 to TRBJ2-5; D remains ambiguous. The length of the CDR3 is 10 residues. In germline, CDR1 is DFQATT, CDR2 SNEGSKA (reference sequence). Trimming took off 6 bases at V and 5 bases at J, with 7 bases between the two ends. The CDR3 loop reads CSAQRETQYF. CDR3 nucleotide sequence: TGCAGTGCCCAGAGGGAGACCCAGTACTTC.

This clonotype was counted a few times. The chain carries TRBV5-1 and TRBJ2-5; D remains ambiguous. V was cut by 4 bases and J by 0 bases, with 10 bases left in between. Germline lookup yields CDR1 SGHRS and CDR2 YFSETQ. The CDR3 has 14 amino acids. The CDR3 region has the DNA TGCGCCAGCAGCCCCGACTGGTACCAAGAGACCCAGTACTTC. The encoded protein is CASSPDWYQETQYF.

The chain has TRBV5-8 and TRBJ2-5; 10 bases are a match to TRBD2. The junction had 6 bases not matched to a gene; V was cut back by 2 bases and J by 5 bases. Germline-derived CDR1 and CDR2 are SGHTS and YDEGEE. The CDR3 is 15 residues long. The chain's CDR3 is CASSFWLAGEETQYF. In DNA form, the CDR3 reads TGTGCCAGCAGCTTCTGGCTAGCGGGAGAGGAGACCCAGTACTTC.

V gene TRBV29-1 combines with J gene TRBJ1-4, with a possible D match to TRBD1 (5 bases). Germline-derived CDR1 and CDR2 are SQVTM and ANQGSEA. V was trimmed by 4 bases and J by 7 bases, leaving 13 bases between them. The CDR3 spans 13 residues. The CDR3 nucleotides read TGCAGCGTTGGAGGGGCCGGCTCTGAAAAACTGTTTTTT. Protein: CSVGGAGSEKLFF.

A few counts support this clonotype. This chain connects TRBV10-3 to TRBJ2-5; 9 nucleotides match TRBD1. With 7 bases clipped from V and 4 bases from J, the junction kept 10 bases outside the gene matches. Germline V gene data show CDR1 as ENHRY and CDR2 as SYGVKD. This CDR3 comprises 15 residues. The CDR3 sequence: CAIKGTGSLSETQYF. CDR3 sequence (DNA): TGTGCCATCAAAGGGACAGGGAGCCTATCAGAGACCCAGTACTTC.

V gene TRBV6-4 combines with J gene TRBJ2-1; D perhaps matches TRBD2 (6 bases). V was clipped by 6 bases and J by 8 bases, with 17 bases between them. This CDR3 has 14 amino acids. The germline gives CDR1 MRHNA, CDR2 SNTAGT. The CDR3 spells CASSHSGEGHEQFF. DNA for the CDR3: TGTGCCAGCAGCCATAGCGGAGAGGGGCATGAGCAGTTCTTC.

This clonotype came up a few times. The junction and the germline gene differ at one end; a read error may be behind it. The rearrangement uses TRBV30 and TRBJ1-1; possible D gene TRBD1, 5 bases. The CDR3 has 13 amino acids. Germline CDR1 GTSNPN, CDR2 SVGIG (reference sequence). The CDR3 loop is CAWAGPANTEAFF. The CDR3 region has the DNA TGTGCCTGGGCGGGACCGGCGAACACTGAAGCTTTTTTT.

J is TRBJ1-2 and V is TRBV2, with unresolved D. The CDR3 is 13 amino acids. The ends were cut back, 3 bases at V and 6 bases at J, with 11 bases in the middle. CDR1 SNHLY and CDR2 FYNNEI come from the germline V gene. The CDR3 here is CASSEPPSDGYTF. In DNA, the CDR3 is TGTGCCAGCAGTGAGCCCCCGAGCGATGGCTACACCTTC.

This clonotype has more than one count but fewer than ten. In nucleotides, the CDR3 is TGTGCCAGCAGCGAGGGGCTAGCGGGAGTACTGGAGCAGTTCTTC. This translates into CASSEGLAGVLEQFF. This chain connects TRBV7-9 to TRBJ2-1, with 10 bases that match TRBD2. The CDR3 is 15 amino acids. Germline lookup yields CDR1 SEHNR and CDR2 FQNEAQ (reference sequence). Trimming took 5 bases from V and 10 from J; bases not matched to a gene: 11.

This clonotype came up a few times. This chain uses TRBV20-1 with TRBJ2-2; 12 positions agree with TRBD2. Germline lookup yields CDR1 DFQATT and CDR2 SNEGSKA (reference sequence). The CDR3 consists of 16 residues. Germline trimming cut 6 bases from V and 4 bases from J; bases unmatched to any gene: 9. CDR3 nucleotide sequence: TGCAGTGCCACCTCTCTAGCGGGAGGGATCACCGGGGAGCTGTTTTTT. Encoded protein: CSATSLAGGITGELFF.

The rearrangement joins TRBV7-9 to TRBJ2-7, with D possibly matching TRBD2 (5 bases). V shed 3 bases and J shed 6 bases, with 15 bases lying between them. The CDR3 loop spans 14 amino acids. Per germline, CDR1 SEHNR and CDR2 FQNEAQ (reference sequence). In DNA, the CDR3 is TGTGCCAGCAGCTTCCACCGGGCCGAGGGCGAGCAGTACTTC. Encoded protein: CASSFHRAEGEQYF.

This clonotype showed up just a few times. CDR3: CASSLLGASYEQYF. The CDR3 bases are TGTGCCAGCAGTTTACTGGGGGCCTCCTACGAGCAGTACTTC. This sequence joins TRBV12-3 or TRBV12-4 and TRBJ2-7, with D possibly being TRBD1 (6 bases). The V end lost 2 bases, the J end lost 0 bases, and 8 bases lay between the germline ends. The CDR3 totals 14 residues.

The J gene is TRBJ2-2, the V gene TRBV28; TRBD1 agrees at 11 bases. Trimming cost V 6 bases and J 3 bases; bases outside gene matches: 9. The CDR3 spans 17 residues. CDR1 and CDR2 from the germline V gene are MDHEN and SYDVKM. Written as DNA, the CDR3 is TGTGCCAGCAGACCGTGGGACAGGGGGTACGACACCGGGGAGCTGTTTTTT. Amino acids: CASRPWDRGYDTGELFF.

This rearrangement joins TRBV5-1 to TRBJ2-2; D may be TRBD1 or TRBD2 (6 bases each). V lost 7 bases to trimming and J lost 2 bases, with 15 bases between them. CDR1 is SGHRS and CDR2 is YFSETQ in the germline V gene. The CDR3 loop spans 15 amino acids. In nucleotides, the CDR3 is TGCGCCAGCGGACTATACAGGGATAACACCGGGGAGCTGTTTTTT. The encoded protein is CASGLYRDNTGELFF. The full variable domain, in which reference TRBV5-1 and TRBJ2-2 provide the parts outside the CDR3, is KAGVTQTPRYLIKTRGQQVTLSCSPISGHRSVSWYQQTPGQGLQFLFEYFSETQRNKGNFPGRFSGRQFSNSRSEMNVSTLELGDSALYLCASGLYRDNTGELFFGEGSRLTVL.

The chain joins TRBV5-1 to TRBJ2-1; weak D call: TRBD2 (5 bases). Trimming shortened V by 6 bases and J by 4 bases, and 11 bases separated the two germline ends. The CDR3 has 13 amino acids. Looked up from germline, CDR1 is SGHRS and CDR2 is YFSETQ. The CDR3 protein is CASTGSEYNEQFF. CDR3 sequence (DNA): TGCGCCAGCACCGGTAGCGAATACAATGAGCAGTTCTTC.

In its sample, this clonotype was seen a few times. The chain has TRBV12-3 or TRBV12-4 and TRBJ2-6; no clear D gene. The V and J ends lost 3 bases and 4 bases respectively, with 13 bases between them. The CDR3 length is 16 residues. As DNA, the CDR3 is TGTGCCAGCAGTTTCGAGAGCCTCCGCGGGGCCAACGTCCTGACTTTC. Encoded protein: CASSFESLRGANVLTF.

The rearrangement links TRBV29-1 to TRBJ2-1; no definite D call. CDR1 and CDR2 (germline): SQVTM, ANQGSEA. Trimming took 7 bases from V and 6 from J, leaving 16 bases between them. The CDR3 length is 13 residues. The DNA of the CDR3 is TGCAGCGCGGTCCTTGGCGATACCAATGAGCAGTTCTTC. It encodes CSAVLGDTNEQFF.

This clonotype was seen a few times. This sequence joins TRBV5-1 and TRBJ1-4; D uncertain. CDR1 is SGHRS, CDR2 YFSETQ, per germline. CDR3 length equals 11 residues. Trimming removed 3 bases from V and 8 bases from J, with 5 bases in between. The CDR3 DNA reads TGCGCCAGCAGCTCGGGGGAAAAACTGTTTTTT. Amino acids: CASSSGEKLFF.

Only a few counts were recorded for this clonotype. This chain joins TRBV27 and TRBJ2-5; no definite D call. CDR1 is MNHEY and CDR2 is SMNVEV in the germline V gene (reference sequence). The CDR3 runs to 9 residues. V shed 9 bases and J shed 3 bases, with 2 bases lying between them. CDR3 region: CAREETQYF. CDR3 coding DNA: TGTGCCAGAGAAGAGACCCAGTACTTC.

The genes are TRBV5-1 and TRBJ2-7; D might be TRBD1 (6 bases). Germline V gene data show CDR1 as SGHRS and CDR2 as YFSETQ. Trimming pared 4 bases from V and 5 bases from J, leaving 22 bases between. This CDR3 is built from 16 residues. CDR3 loop: CASSQTGPVFGDEQYF. Here the CDR3 DNA reads TGCGCCAGCAGCCAGACAGGACCCGTCTTCGGAGACGAGCAGTACTTC.

This clonotype was counted only a few times. CDR3 sequence (DNA): TGCAGCGTTGTTGGGAACTACAATGAGCAGTTCTTC. Encoded protein: CSVVGNYNEQFF. The rearrangement uses TRBV29-1 and TRBJ2-1; no firm D call. The CDR3 extends over 12 amino acids. The V gene lost 4 bases and the J gene lost 3 bases, with 7 bases spanning the gap. CDR1 and CDR2 (germline): SQVTM, ANQGSEA.

This chain links TRBV6-2 or TRBV6-3 with TRBJ2-7, with D tentatively TRBD1 (6 bases). Germline loops: CDR1 MNHEY, CDR2 SVGEGT. This CDR3 region has 12 residues. The V gene lost 3 bases and the J gene lost 6 bases, with 9 bases spanning the gap. The CDR3 loop is CASSYLGGEQYF. The CDR3 DNA reads TGTGCCAGCAGTTATTTAGGGGGCGAGCAGTACTTC.

On this clonotype itself: The conserved phenylalanine or tryptophan is not found at the CDR3 terminus, so this likely reflects a read error. It is unclear where the CDR3 begins or ends on the DNA, so no DNA is shown, and the CDR3 is as TCRdb lists it. V is TRBV20-1 and J is TRBJ2-1. The germline CDR1 and CDR2 sequences are DFQATT and SNEGSKA (reference sequence). Both ends counted, the CDR3 spans 11 residues. The CDR3 is CSARLDHLYWV.

This chain joins TRBV4-1 and TRBJ2-3, with D unclear. The V gene lost 0 bases and the J gene lost 10 bases, with 11 bases spanning the gap. CDR3 length equals 13 residues. Germline V gene sequence: CDR1 MGHRA, CDR2 YSYEKL. The CDR3 DNA reads as TGCGCCAGCAGCCAAGATTTGGTAGCCCCGCAGTATTTT. Encoded protein: CASSQDLVAPQYF.

The genes are TRBV18 and TRBJ2-3; 8 positions match TRBD2. Per the germline V gene, CDR1 is KGHSH and CDR2 is LQKENI. Germline trimming cut 3 bases from V and 0 bases from J; bases unmatched to any gene: 2. This CDR3 spans 15 amino acids. Here the CDR3 reads CASSPRLASTDTQYF. For the CDR3, the DNA is TGTGCCAGCTCACCGAGACTAGCGAGCACAGATACGCAGTATTTT.

As to this clonotype: One base away lies a much larger clone, so this may be a sequencing read error. The chain links TRBV11-3 to TRBJ2-2, with D uncertain. CDR1 SGHNT and CDR2 YENEEA come from the germline V gene. CDR3 length: 13 amino acids. Trimming left V 0 bases short and J 3 bases short, with 2 bases between. CDR3 in amino acids: CASSLDDTGELFF. The CDR3 DNA sequence: TGTGCCAGCAGCTTAGACGACACCGGGGAGCTGTTTTTT.

This clonotype has more than one count but fewer than ten. V gene TRBV6-5 combines with J gene TRBJ2-7, with 13 nucleotides matching TRBD2. V lost 7 bases to trimming and J lost 5 bases; unmatched junction nucleotides: 5. Germline V gives CDR1 MNHEY, CDR2 SVGAGI. This CDR3 comprises 14 residues. The CDR3, as DNA: TGTGCCAGCATTACGGGACTAGCGGGACACGAGCAGTACTTC. Encoded protein: CASITGLAGHEQYF.